Following are 26 T cell receptor beta chains from one sample sequenced in a study of regulatory T cells in long-lasting Graves disease. Time point denoted: persistent/refractory GD, antithyroid drugs over 5 years with positive TRAb. PBMC-extracted RNA yielded the TCR library. Libraries of TCR beta came from iRepertoire HTBI primers plus Arm-PCR of CDR3 regions. One entry per CDR3 protein results from TCRdb running MiXCR on the multiplex PCR reads. The sample gives roughly 400,000 distinct CDR3 sequences, less than 25% of which show up once; about 20% is in the top ten. The sequences come from peripheral blood mononuclear cells (PBMCs), collected when the disease was refractory, from a patient treated with antithyroid drugs. The receptors originated from a female donor with Graves disease.

V is TRBV28 and J is TRBJ2-1; 9 positions match TRBD1. This CDR3 contains 17 residues. The V and J ends lost 6 bases and 0 bases, in that order; junction bases with no gene match: 9. The germline V gene encodes CDR1 MDHEN and CDR2 SYDVKM. This CDR3 reads CASSPGTGLSSYNEQFF. CDR3 nucleotide sequence: TGTGCCAGCAGCCCTGGGACAGGGTTAAGCTCCTACAATGAGCAGTTCTTC.

V gene TRBV6-1 combines with J gene TRBJ2-2, with D perhaps TRBD1 (5 bases). The CDR3 runs to 14 residues. The ends were cut back, 3 bases at V and 6 bases at J, with 11 bases in the middle. CDR1 and CDR2 from the germline V gene are MNHNS and SASEGT. This chain's CDR3 is CASSESRVAGELFF. CDR3 in DNA: TGTGCCAGCAGTGAGTCCAGGGTCGCCGGGGAGCTGTTTTTT.

This clonotype was counted at least ten times. The gene calls are TRBV12-3 or TRBV12-4 and TRBJ1-2; 7 bases agree with TRBD1. The length of the CDR3 is 14 residues. The V segment lost 3 bases and the J segment 3 bases; nucleotides outside the gene matches: 4. This chain's CDR3 is CASSFTGADYGYTF. CDR3 bases: TGTGCCAGCAGTTTCACAGGGGCGGACTATGGCTACACCTTC.

Ten or more counts support this clonotype. One end of the junction is discordant with germline, which a read error may explain. The CDR3 protein is CAHREAGDRGYTF. The CDR3 DNA sequence: TGCGCCCACCGGGAGGCAGGGGATCGTGGCTACACCTTC. The chain joins TRBV28 to TRBJ1-2; a possible D gene is TRBD1 (6 bases). This CDR3 is 13 amino acids long. Germline CDR1 MDHEN, CDR2 SYDVKM.

This clonotype was observed at least ten times. The chain couples TRBV12-3 or TRBV12-4 to TRBJ1-5; a weak D match, TRBD1 (5 bases). Trimming removed 3 bases from V and 0 bases from J, with 18 bases in between. CDR3 length equals 18 residues. The CDR3 here is CASSFGGGFGYSNQPQHF. Written as DNA, the CDR3 is TGTGCCAGCAGTTTTGGCGGGGGTTTTGGCTATAGCAATCAGCCCCAGCATTTT.

J is TRBJ2-7 and V is TRBV6-1; 10 nucleotides agree with TRBD2. V lost 6 bases to trimming and J lost 5 bases; unmatched junction nucleotides: 7. Germline V CDR1 and CDR2: MNHNS, SASEGT. The CDR3 spans 14 residues. CDR3 nucleotide sequence: TGTGCCAGCAGGTCAAGCGGGAGGGCTAACGAGCAGTACTTC. Its protein product is CASRSSGRANEQYF.

This clonotype appeared many times. V gene TRBV7-2 combines with J gene TRBJ2-7; a possible D gene is TRBD2 (7 bases). This CDR3 comprises 16 residues. V was cut by 5 bases and J by 0 bases, with 17 bases left in between. CDR1 and CDR2 from the germline V gene are SGHTA and FQGNSA. In DNA form, the CDR3 reads TGTGCCAGCAGCCGCAGAGGGGGGGGAAGCTCCTACGAGCAGTACTTC. Protein product: CASSRRGGGSSYEQYF.

In its sample, this clonotype was seen many times. This chain joins TRBV30 and TRBJ1-6; D remains unclear. The germline CDR1 and CDR2 sequences are GTSNPN and SVGIG (reference sequence). CDR3 length: 12 amino acids. Trimming removed 5 bases at V and 9 bases at J, with 11 bases between. CDR3 sequence: CAWDHTGSPLHF. Written as DNA, the CDR3 is TGTGCCTGGGACCACACGGGTTCACCCCTCCACTTT.

This clonotype was recorded a few times. The chain joins TRBV18 to TRBJ1-1, with a tentative D call TRBD1 (5 bases). The CDR3 spans 16 residues. The germline CDR1 and CDR2 sequences are KGHSH and LQKENI. The V end lost 3 bases, the J end lost 5 bases, and 19 bases lay between the germline ends. The CDR3 region has the DNA TGTGCCAGCTCACCGGCCTTACCAGGGTACGGAACTGAAGCTTTCTTT. Encoded protein: CASSPALPGYGTEAFF.

This sequence joins TRBV6-1 and TRBJ2-7, with D unresolved. CDR1 MNHNS and CDR2 SASEGT come from the germline V gene. V was shortened by 7 bases and J by 5 bases, with 9 bases between the two germline ends. The CDR3 length is 11 residues. CDR3 sequence (DNA): TGTGCCAGCAAGGAGCTGGACGAGCAGTACTTC. Amino acid sequence: CASKELDEQYF.

This clonotype appeared many times. V gene TRBV24-1 combines with J gene TRBJ1-5; no clear D. The CDR3 runs to 12 residues. CDR1 KGHDR and CDR2 SFDVKD come from the germline V gene. With 1 base removed from V and 3 bases from J, the gap between germline ends came to 0 bases. The CDR3 is CATSDFNQPQHF. The CDR3 DNA reads TGTGCCACCAGTGATTTCAATCAGCCCCAGCATTTT.

This clonotype was counted a few times. The V and J genes are TRBV20-1 and TRBJ1-3; D gene unclear. The germline V gene encodes CDR1 DFQATT and CDR2 SNEGSKA (reference sequence). CDR3 length: 14 amino acids. Deletions cut 6 bases from V and 2 bases from J, with 14 bases between. The CDR3 region has the DNA TGCAGTGCAGCAAAAAGAGGGCCTGGAAACACCATATATTTT. Translated: CSAAKRGPGNTIYF.

This clonotype was seen a handful of times. One end of the junction fails to match germline, which may point to a read error. The chain has TRBV27 and TRBJ2-5; D is unclear. The CDR3 is 13 residues long. Germline loops: CDR1 MNHEY, CDR2 SMNVEV (reference sequence). This CDR3 is CASSLSSTTAPHF. The CDR3 DNA follows: TGTGCCAGCAGTTTATCGTCTACCACCGCCCCACACTTC.

This clonotype was observed many times. V and J are TRBV28 and TRBJ2-7; TRBD1 or TRBD2 may be the D gene (6 bases each). The V gene's germline CDR1 is MDHEN and CDR2 SYDVKM. Trimming stripped 6 bases from V and 0 bases from J, with 15 bases between. The CDR3 is 15 residues long. The DNA for the CDR3 is TGTGCCAGCAGCCCCGGGGGCCCCAGCTCCTACGAGCAGTACTTC. This encodes CASSPGGPSSYEQYF.

This clonotype has a count of ten or more. The V call is TRBV11-2, the J call TRBJ2-7, with D perhaps assigned TRBD1 or TRBD2 (6 bases each). CDR3 length equals 14 residues. Germline V gives CDR1 SGHAT, CDR2 FQNNGV. V was clipped by 2 bases and J by 7 bases, with 15 bases between them. The DNA for the CDR3 is TGTGCCAGCAGCTTAATCCCCGGGGGCGGTGAGCAGTACTTC. Its translation is CASSLIPGGGEQYF.

About this clonotype: A junction end diverges from the germline sequence, so it may reflect a read error. The chain has TRBV5-1 and TRBJ1-1, with a weak D call TRBD1 (6 bases). Germline V gives CDR1 SGHRS, CDR2 YFSETQ. This CDR3 has 15 residues. The CDR3 DNA reads as TGTGCCAGCAGGGGTTCGGGCATCTTGAACACTGAAGCTTTCTTT. This translates into CASRGSGILNTEAFF. Using reference TRBV5-1 and TRBJ1-1 for the parts outside the CDR3, the full variable domain is KAGVTQTPRYLIKTRGQQVTLSCSPISGHRSVSWYQQTPGQGLQFLFEYFSETQRNKGNFPGRFSGRQFSNSRSEMNVSTLELGDSALYLCASRGSGILNTEAFFGQGTRLTVV.

This clonotype appeared once. A much more abundant neighbour one base away suggests this may be a read error. The J gene is TRBJ1-6, the V gene TRBV6-1; D call uncertain. The CDR3 runs 14 residues. Per the germline V gene, CDR1 is MNHNS and CDR2 is SASEGT. This chain's CDR3 is CASTNAADNPPLHF. The CDR3 DNA sequence: TGTGCCAGCACTAACGCGGCTGATAATCCACCCCTCCACTTT.

V is TRBV18 and J is TRBJ2-1; a possible D gene is TRBD2 (7 bases). CDR1 and CDR2 (germline): KGHSH, LQKENI. The CDR3 extends over 13 amino acids. V gave up 6 bases and J gave up 8 bases, with 14 bases separating them. The CDR3 region is CASSPTGRDEQFF. Here the CDR3 DNA reads TGTGCCAGCTCGCCTACAGGGAGGGATGAGCAGTTCTTC.

This clonotype was recorded at least ten times. Here the CDR3 reads CASSYQDHTEAFF. The DNA for the CDR3 is TGTGCCAGCAGTTACCAGGATCACACTGAAGCTTTCTTT. The chain combines TRBV6-5 with TRBJ1-1; D ambiguous. Germline-derived CDR1 and CDR2 are MNHEY and SVGAGI. The germline V and J ends were trimmed by 2 bases and 3 bases, with 7 bases remaining between them. The CDR3 has 13 residues.

The chain uses TRBV19 and TRBJ1-4; D call uncertain. The V end was cut by 6 bases, the J end by 5 bases, with 16 bases between. Germline V gene lookup returns CDR1 LNHDA and CDR2 SQIVND (reference sequence). The length of the CDR3 is 15 residues. The CDR3 loop reads CASRTGPIKNEKLFF. The CDR3 DNA reads TGTGCCAGTAGAACCGGACCGATAAAGAATGAAAAACTGTTTTTT.

Ten or more counts support this clonotype. The V and J genes are TRBV6-1 and TRBJ1-1; D possibly corresponds to TRBD1 (5 bases). Per germline, CDR1 MNHNS and CDR2 SASEGT. V gave up 0 bases and J gave up 3 bases, with 20 bases separating them. The CDR3 contains 18 residues. CDR3 protein: CASSEASDYTGEDTEAFF. CDR3 coding DNA: TGTGCCAGCAGTGAAGCGTCAGACTACACAGGAGAGGACACTGAAGCTTTCTTT.

This clonotype was picked up a small number of times. The rearrangement joins TRBV20-1 to TRBJ2-5; D not resolved. Trimming took off 3 bases at V and 5 bases at J, with 10 bases between the two ends. Germline lookup yields CDR1 DFQATT and CDR2 SNEGSKA (reference sequence). The CDR3 covers 12 residues. In DNA form, the CDR3 reads TGCAGTGCTAGGCCCCGGGTGGAGACCCAGTACTTC. Protein sequence: CSARPRVETQYF.

This clonotype occurred many times. The chain recombines TRBV6-1 with TRBJ1-2; 10 positions agree with TRBD1. CDR3 length: 18 amino acids. Per the germline V gene, CDR1 is MNHNS and CDR2 is SASEGT. V dropped 5 bases and J dropped 8; count of bases not matched to a gene: 20. The CDR3 loop reads CASSNAQPGTGVPRGYTF. The CDR3 DNA is TGTGCCAGCAGTAACGCCCAACCCGGGACAGGGGTCCCCAGGGGCTACACCTTC.

This chain links TRBV4-2 with TRBJ2-7; D gene ambiguous. CDR3 length: 13 residues. Germline V gene lookup returns CDR1 LGHNA and CDR2 YNFKEQ. The V gene lost 3 bases and the J gene lost 2 bases, with 8 bases spanning the gap. The CDR3, as DNA: TGTGCCAGCAGCCAGGGCACCACCTACGAGCAGTACTTC. As protein: CASSQGTTYEQYF.

This clonotype has a handful of counts. The chain has TRBV18 and TRBJ1-4; possible D gene TRBD1, 5 bases. CDR3 length: 16 amino acids. Trimming took off 0 bases at V and 3 bases at J, with 11 bases between the two ends. Germline CDR1 is KGHSH and CDR2 is LQKENI. The CDR3 protein is CASSPPGGAANEKLFF. For the CDR3, the DNA is TGTGCCAGCTCACCACCAGGAGGGGCGGCTAATGAAAAACTGTTTTTT.

CDR3 loop: CASSLSLREQFF. The CDR3 nucleotides read TGTGCCAGCAGCTTATCCCTGCGTGAGCAGTTCTTC. The genes are TRBV7-2 and TRBJ2-1; D is ambiguous. Germline CDR1 SGHTA, CDR2 FQGNSA. Trimming stripped 2 bases from V and 9 bases from J, with 8 bases between. The CDR3 contains 12 residues.